A single sample is the source of the 30 T cell receptor beta chains below, sequenced in a study of identical twins. TCRdb used MiXCR to reprocess the 5' RACE reads, holding one entry per CDR3 protein. The data hold roughly 690,000 distinct CDR3 sequences, with roughly 6% observed a single time. The sequencing sample was made of naive T cells sorted from blood. The receptor set was obtained from a man younger than 35 in good health.

This sequence joins TRBV4-2 and TRBJ2-1; 9 nucleotides match TRBD2. The CDR3 contains 18 residues. V dropped 1 base and J dropped 4; count of bases not matched to a gene: 11. CDR1 is LGHNA and CDR2 is YNFKEQ in the germline V gene. CDR3 loop: CASSQVTSLTSGYNEQFF. The DNA for the CDR3 is TGTGCCAGCAGCCAAGTTACATCGTTGACTAGCGGATACAATGAGCAGTTCTTC.

This clonotype was seen a few times. The gene calls are TRBV7-8 and TRBJ2-3; D is possibly TRBD2 (5 bases). There are 17 residues in the CDR3. The ends were cut back, 3 bases at V and 1 base at J, with 17 bases in the middle. CDR1 and CDR2 (germline): SGHVS, FQNEAQ. The CDR3 nucleotides are TGTGCCAGCAGCTTTTCGAGGGCTAGCTATGGCACAGATACGCAGTATTTT. This translates into CASSFSRASYGTDTQYF.

The chain carries TRBV5-1 and TRBJ2-1, with 8 bases identical to TRBD1. The CDR3 covers 14 residues. Germline trimming cut 4 bases from V and 9 bases from J; bases unmatched to any gene: 9. Germline-derived CDR1 and CDR2 are SGHRS and YFSETQ. The CDR3: CASSSGQGASEQFF. CDR3 DNA sequence: TGCGCCAGCAGCAGCGGACAGGGAGCGAGTGAGCAGTTCTTC.

The chain links TRBV7-9 to TRBJ2-5; the D gene is possibly TRBD1 (5 bases). Germline V CDR1 and CDR2: SEHNR, FQNEAQ (reference sequence). This CDR3 region has 14 residues. Trimming left V 5 bases short and J 2 bases short, with 12 bases between. CDR3 sequence reads: CASSALDSQETQYF. The DNA of the CDR3 is TGTGCCAGCAGCGCCCTAGACAGTCAAGAGACCCAGTACTTC.

The chain employs TRBV13 and TRBJ2-5, with D unclear. Trimming pared 5 bases from V and 5 bases from J, leaving 24 bases between. Germline V gene data show CDR1 as PRHDT and CDR2 as FYEKMQ (reference sequence). The CDR3 loop spans 17 amino acids. DNA of the CDR3: TGTGCCAGCAGCCCTCACCGGGCCCTACCCTCCCGGGAGACCCAGTACTTC. Translation: CASSPHRALPSRETQYF.

The V call is TRBV4-1, the J call TRBJ1-1; D gene ambiguous. V was clipped by 1 base and J by 5 bases, with 8 bases between them. This CDR3 is 13 amino acids long. Germline V gives CDR1 MGHRA, CDR2 YSYEKL. CDR3 region: CASSQGSVTEAFF. CDR3 bases: TGCGCCAGCAGCCAAGGTTCGGTAACTGAAGCTTTCTTT.

The rearrangement links TRBV29-1 to TRBJ1-1, with 7 bases lining up with TRBD1. The germline V gene has CDR1 SQVTM and CDR2 ANQGSEA. The junction had 7 bases not matched to a gene; V was cut back by 7 bases and J by 5 bases. The CDR3 runs to 12 residues. The CDR3, as DNA: TGCAGCGGTTGGCAGGGGGTAACTGAAGCTTTCTTT. It encodes CSGWQGVTEAFF.

This clonotype showed up many times. V and J are TRBV25-1 and TRBJ2-7; D possibly corresponds to TRBD1 (5 bases). The CDR3 is made up of 14 amino acids. V lost 0 bases and J 4 bases, leaving 10 bases between the germline ends. Germline V gives CDR1 MGHDK, CDR2 SYGVNS. CDR3 protein: CASSEYDSPYEQYV. CDR3 DNA sequence: TGTGCCAGCAGTGAATATGACAGCCCATACGAGCAGTACGTC.

This clonotype appeared many times. A junction boundary mismatches the germline segment, possibly from a read error. This chain joins TRBV5-1 and TRBJ2-3; D is perhaps TRBD1 or TRBD2 (5 bases each). This CDR3 has 13 amino acids. Germline assignment: CDR1 SGHRS and CDR2 YFSETQ. CDR3: CASSLGRADTQYF. The CDR3 DNA follows: TGTGCCAGCAGTTTGGGACGGGCAGATACGCAGTATTTT.

This clonotype has ten or more counts. The gene calls are TRBV7-8 and TRBJ2-5; either TRBD1 or TRBD2 may fit D (5 bases each). CDR3 size: 14 residues. Trimming removed 2 bases from V and 4 bases from J, with 11 bases in between. Germline CDR1 is SGHVS and CDR2 is FQNEAQ. CDR3 amino acids: CASSLSRGAETQYF. The CDR3 coding sequence is TGTGCCAGCAGCTTATCTAGAGGGGCAGAGACCCAGTACTTC.

This clonotype was observed many times. The V gene is TRBV28, the J gene TRBJ2-7, with no clear D. The CDR3 sequence is 13 residues long. CDR1 and CDR2 from the germline V gene are MDHEN and SYDVKM. V lost 6 bases, J lost 3 bases, and 12 bases lay in between. Here the CDR3 reads CASRTVGSYEQYF. The CDR3 DNA reads TGTGCCAGCAGAACTGTCGGCAGCTACGAGCAGTACTTC. Full variable domain (remainder filled in from reference TRBV28 and TRBJ2-7): DVKVTQSSRYLVKRTGEKVFLECVQDMDHENMFWYRQDPGLGLRLIYFSYDVKMKEKGDIPEGYSVSREKKERFSLILESASTNQTSMYLCASRTVGSYEQYFGPGTRLTVT.

This clonotype was found many times. The V call is TRBV9, the J call TRBJ2-3; no clear D gene. Trimming left V 7 bases short and J 6 bases short, with 15 bases between. The germline gives CDR1 SGDLS, CDR2 YYNGEE. This CDR3 region has 13 residues. The CDR3 region is CASRPSLRDTQYF. CDR3 in DNA: TGTGCCAGCCGCCCCTCTTTGAGGGATACGCAGTATTTT. The variable domain in full, with the rest retrieved from reference TRBV9 and TRBJ2-3, is DSGVTQTPKHLITATGQRVTLRCSPRSGDLSVYWYQQSLDQGLQFLIQYYNGEERAKGNILERFSAQQFPDLHSELNLSSLELGDSALYFCASRPSLRDTQYFGPGTRLTVL.

This clonotype was recorded many times. The chain links TRBV29-1 to TRBJ1-2; 10 bases fit TRBD1. The CDR3 spans 16 residues. Germline CDR1 reads SQVTM; CDR2 reads ANQGSEA. The J segment lost 3 bases and the V segment lost 6 bases, leaving 13 bases of the junction unmatched. The CDR3 loop is CSVISVRTGGDYGYTF. The DNA of the CDR3 is TGCAGCGTAATCTCCGTACGGACAGGGGGAGACTATGGCTACACCTTC.

This chain connects TRBV5-6 to TRBJ2-1; the D gene is possibly TRBD2 (6 bases). CDR3 length equals 16 residues. The ends were cut back, 0 bases at V and 5 bases at J, with 15 bases in the middle. Looked up from germline, CDR1 is SGHDT and CDR2 is YYEEEE. CDR3 residues: CASSLAARGLDNEQFF. CDR3 sequence (DNA): TGTGCCAGCAGCTTGGCCGCGCGGGGTCTCGACAATGAGCAGTTCTTC.

In this sample, this clonotype turned up many times. This chain joins TRBV7-2 and TRBJ2-1; TRBD2 agrees at 12 bases. There are 16 residues in the CDR3. The V gene's germline CDR1 is SGHTA and CDR2 FQGNSA. V was pared by 3 bases and J by 7 bases, with 7 bases of the junction left unmatched. CDR3: CASSFRTSGIVNEQFF. CDR3 DNA sequence: TGTGCCAGCAGCTTTAGGACTAGCGGGATAGTTAATGAGCAGTTCTTC.

This clonotype has at least ten counts. V usage is TRBV25-1 and J usage is TRBJ2-4; D may match TRBD1 or TRBD2 (5 bases each). This CDR3 has 11 residues. Germline V lookup: CDR1 MGHDK, CDR2 SYGVNS. V lost 4 bases, J lost 12 bases, and 10 bases lay in between. The CDR3 spells CASSAGTNQYF. CDR3 nucleotide sequence: TGTGCCAGCAGTGCAGGGACGAATCAGTACTTC.

In its sample, this clonotype was seen many times. V usage is TRBV4-3 and J usage is TRBJ2-2; D gene uncertain. The CDR3 runs 14 residues. The V gene lost 1 base and the J gene lost 8 bases, with 11 bases spanning the gap. Germline V gene lookup returns CDR1 LGHNA and CDR2 YSLEER. The CDR3 is CASSQVNKAGELFF. Here the CDR3 DNA reads TGCGCCAGCAGCCAAGTTAACAAGGCGGGGGAGCTGTTTTTT.

This clonotype was counted many times. This sequence joins TRBV12-3 or TRBV12-4 and TRBJ1-1; no clear D gene. V was trimmed by 6 bases and J by 6 bases, leaving 11 bases between them. The CDR3 length is 12 residues. The CDR3 region is CASRPGVAEAFF. CDR3 sequence (DNA): TGTGCCAGCAGGCCTGGGGTCGCTGAAGCTTTCTTT.

This clonotype has just a few counts. The CDR3 sequence: CASSLATDYEQYV. For the CDR3, the DNA is TGTGCCAGCAGCTTAGCGACGGATTACGAGCAGTACGTC. The chain carries TRBV7-6 and TRBJ2-7; D gene uncertain. The CDR3 is 13 residues long. V lost 0 bases to trimming and J lost 4 bases, with 7 bases between them. Germline CDR1 SGHVS, CDR2 FNYEAQ.

In its sample, this clonotype was seen many times. CDR3 bases: TGTGCCAGCAGTTTACTTCTATCGACTGAGCAGTTCTTC. It yields the protein CASSLLLSTEQFF. V gene TRBV12-3 or TRBV12-4 combines with J gene TRBJ2-1, with no clear D. CDR3 size: 13 residues. The V gene lost 2 bases and the J gene lost 9 bases, with 11 bases spanning the gap.

This clonotype was seen a handful of times. The chain joins TRBV12-3 or TRBV12-4 to TRBJ2-5; TRBD2 aligns across 9 bases. V lost 7 bases, J lost 5 bases, and 8 bases stayed unmatched. The CDR3 has 14 residues. The DNA of the CDR3 is TGTGCCAGCACCTTTAGCGGGAGAAAGGAGACCCAGTACTTC. Encoded protein: CASTFSGRKETQYF.

This clonotype came up many times. V usage is TRBV7-9 and J usage is TRBJ2-7; D is perhaps TRBD2 (6 bases). CDR1 and CDR2 from the germline V gene are SEHNR and FQNEAQ (reference sequence). The ends were cut back, 8 bases at V and 1 base at J, with 6 bases in the middle. This CDR3 contains 11 residues. CDR3 amino acids: CASGGSYEQYF. The CDR3 DNA is TGTGCCAGCGGGGGGTCCTACGAGCAGTACTTC.

This clonotype showed up just a few times. The V gene is TRBV7-6, the J gene TRBJ2-3; D remains ambiguous. The germline V gene has CDR1 SGHVS and CDR2 FNYEAQ. The CDR3 is made up of 16 amino acids. V lost 3 bases and J 6 bases, leaving 19 bases between the germline ends. As DNA, the CDR3 is TGTGCCAGCAGCTTTGGACGACGGGTGGTTCGGGATACGCAGTATTTT. It codes for CASSFGRRVVRDTQYF.

The V call is TRBV20-1, the J call TRBJ2-7, with 7 bases that match TRBD1. The ends lost 6 bases at V and 2 bases at J; junction bases unmatched: 7. This CDR3 has 13 amino acids. CDR1 is DFQATT and CDR2 is SNEGSKA in the germline V gene (reference sequence). CDR3 nucleotide sequence: TGCAGTGCAAGGGACAGCCTCACCTACGAGCAGTACTTC. It specifies CSARDSLTYEQYF.

This clonotype was counted at least ten times. The chain employs TRBV27 and TRBJ2-1; 7 positions agree with TRBD1. The germline V gene encodes CDR1 MNHEY and CDR2 SMNVEV (reference sequence). The CDR3 extends over 16 amino acids. The J segment lost 2 bases and the V segment lost 2 bases, leaving 6 bases of the junction unmatched. CDR3 in amino acids: CASSLERTGPYNEQFF. CDR3 DNA sequence: TGTGCCAGCAGTTTAGAAAGGACAGGCCCCTACAATGAGCAGTTCTTC.

This clonotype was found many times. The chain has TRBV5-1 and TRBJ1-1; a weak D match, TRBD1 (5 bases). The V and J ends lost 3 bases and 0 bases respectively, with 9 bases between them. Germline CDR1 SGHRS, CDR2 YFSETQ. The CDR3 spans 14 residues. The CDR3 protein is CASSSSTVNTEAFF. The CDR3 region has the DNA TGCGCCAGCAGCTCCTCGACAGTGAACACTGAAGCTTTCTTT.

This clonotype was seen ten or more times. The V gene is TRBV10-3, the J gene TRBJ1-4; 7 nucleotides align to TRBD1. The CDR3 contains 15 residues. Germline V gives CDR1 ENHRY, CDR2 SYGVKD. The J segment lost 8 bases and the V segment lost 2 bases, leaving 8 bases of the junction unmatched. The CDR3: CAISEPTGMGEKLFF. The CDR3 DNA sequence: TGTGCCATCAGTGAGCCGACAGGGATGGGGGAAAAACTGTTTTTT.

There are a few counts of this clonotype. The chain uses TRBV6-1 and TRBJ2-7; D gene uncertain. CDR3 length: 10 residues. Trimming removed 10 bases from V and 0 bases from J, with 4 bases in between. Germline loops: CDR1 MNHNS, CDR2 SASEGT. CDR3 nucleotides: TGTGCCACCAGCTCCTACGAGCAGTACGTC. This encodes CATSSYEQYV.

This clonotype showed up just a few times. The CDR3 sequence is CASSLDALAGQYYEQYF. The DNA for the CDR3 is TGTGCCAGCAGCTTAGATGCACTAGCGGGCCAATACTACGAGCAGTACTTC. V and J are TRBV11-2 and TRBJ2-7, with 9 positions matching TRBD2. Germline assignment: CDR1 SGHAT and CDR2 FQNNGV. The CDR3 has 17 amino acids. V gave up 0 bases and J gave up 3 bases; unmatched junction bases: 9.

This clonotype was found many times. The rearrangement links TRBV7-9 to TRBJ1-6, with D tentatively TRBD1 (5 bases). The CDR3 runs 14 residues. Trimming cost V 6 bases and J 7 bases, with 13 bases left between them. Germline lookup yields CDR1 SEHNR and CDR2 FQNEAQ (reference sequence). This chain's CDR3 is CASRRDGKNSPLHF. The DNA for the CDR3 is TGTGCCAGCAGGAGGGACGGAAAAAATTCACCCCTCCACTTT.